Given below is one TCR beta chain in context. The V end was cut by 0 bases, the J end by 0 bases, with 7 bases between. Germline assignment: CDR1 SGHRS and CDR2 YFSETQ. CDR3 size: 15 residues. Clones were read by immunoSEQ multiplex PCR, and TCRdb kept only the in-frame ones, dropping some. Of about 110,000 clones in the sample, roughly 85% were seen once. The sample comes from a study of blood T cell repertoires in COVID-19. Turning to the study itself: PBMCs, B-cell-depleted T cells, or T cells were the source of the cDNA or gDNA that made up the material.

The V and J genes are TRBV5-1 and TRBJ2-1; D uncertain. The TCR comes from a human donor in a cohort sampled during active COVID-19. The specimen sequenced was peripheral blood. The CDR3 here is CASSLVSSSYNEQFF. The CDR3 DNA reads TGCGCCAGCAGCTTGGTTTCTAGCTCCTACAATGAGCAGTTCTTC.